The clone carrying this TCR beta chain was counted at least ten times. Its target is not known. The CDR3 consists of 13 residues. V lost 6 bases and J 4 bases, leaving 7 bases between the germline ends. Germline-derived CDR1 and CDR2 are MDHEN and SYDVKM. The data originate from a study of response to subunit inactivated influenza vaccine. Study conclusions and caveats: Few additional T cells are recruited per seasonal influenza vaccination, authors suggested.

TCRdb reanalysed the RT-PCR reads using MiXCR and keeps one entry per CDR3 protein. Of around 760,000 distinct CDR3 sequences listed, about 15% are singletons. The chain uses TRBV28 and TRBJ2-6, with D hard to call. The TCR sequence derives from a man aged 45-65 years who received an inactivated influenza vaccine. The material sequenced was PBMCs from blood, taken around 14 days before vaccination. This CDR3 reads CASSFGGANVLTF. CDR3 nucleotides: TGTGCCAGCAGCTTCGGCGGGGCCAACGTCCTGACTTTC.